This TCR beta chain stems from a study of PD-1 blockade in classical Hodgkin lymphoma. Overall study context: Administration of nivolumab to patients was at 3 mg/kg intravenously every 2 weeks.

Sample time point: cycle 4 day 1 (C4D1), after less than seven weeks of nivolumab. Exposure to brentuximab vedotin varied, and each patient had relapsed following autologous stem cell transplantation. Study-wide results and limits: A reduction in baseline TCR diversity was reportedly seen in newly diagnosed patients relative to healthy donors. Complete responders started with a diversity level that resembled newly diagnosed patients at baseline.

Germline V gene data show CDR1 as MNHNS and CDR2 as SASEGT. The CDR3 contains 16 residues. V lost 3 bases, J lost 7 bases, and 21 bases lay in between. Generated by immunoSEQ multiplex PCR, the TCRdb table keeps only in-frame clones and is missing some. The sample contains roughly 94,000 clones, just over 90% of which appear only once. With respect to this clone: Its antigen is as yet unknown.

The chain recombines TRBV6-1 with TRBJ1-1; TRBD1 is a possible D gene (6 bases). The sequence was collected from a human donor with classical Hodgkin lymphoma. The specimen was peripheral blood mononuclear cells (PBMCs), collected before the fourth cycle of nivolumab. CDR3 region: CASSDGFGGRMGEAFF. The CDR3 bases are TGTGCCAGCAGTGATGGATTCGGGGGGCGCATGGGTGAAGCTTTCTTT.